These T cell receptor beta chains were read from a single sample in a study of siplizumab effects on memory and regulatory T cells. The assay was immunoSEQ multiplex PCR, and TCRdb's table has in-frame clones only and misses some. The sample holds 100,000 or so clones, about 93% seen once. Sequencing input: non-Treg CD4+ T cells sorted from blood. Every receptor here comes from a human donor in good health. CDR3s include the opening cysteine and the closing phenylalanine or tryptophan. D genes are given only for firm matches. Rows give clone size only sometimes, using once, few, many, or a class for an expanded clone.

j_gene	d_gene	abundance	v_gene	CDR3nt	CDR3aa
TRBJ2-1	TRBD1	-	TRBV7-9	TGTGCCAGCAGCCTCGGACAGGGCAATGAGCAGTTCTTC	CASSLGQGNEQFF
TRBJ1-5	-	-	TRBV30	TGTGCCTGGAGCTCCCGGGACATGATCAATCAGCCCCAGCATTTT	CAWSSRDMINQPQHF
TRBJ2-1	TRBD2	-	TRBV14	TGTGCCAGCAATCGGGGTAGCGGGAGCTACAATGAGCAGTTCTTC	CASNRGSGSYNEQFF
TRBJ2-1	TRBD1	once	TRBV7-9	TGTGCCAGCAGCTTAGCCGGGACAGGGGGGACTAACAATGAGCAGTTCTTC	CASSLAGTGGTNNEQFF
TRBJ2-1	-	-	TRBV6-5	TGTGCCAGTTCTAGGGTCGGTGAGCAGTTCTTC	CASSRVGEQFF
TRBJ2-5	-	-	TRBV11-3	TGTGCCAGCAGCTTAGTTTTCGGGTTTGGGCATGGAGAGACCCAGTACTTC	CASSLVFGFGHGETQYF
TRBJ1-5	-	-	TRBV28	TGTGCCAGCGGTCAAAAAGCCCAGCATTTT	CASGQKAQHF
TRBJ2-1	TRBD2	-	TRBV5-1	TGCGCCAGCAGCCGAGGGGGACTAGCGGGAGGGCCGATGTCCGCTGAGCAGTTCTTC	CASSRGGLAGGPMSAEQFF
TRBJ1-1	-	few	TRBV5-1	TGCGCCAGCAGCCTTACAGGGAGGAACACTGAAGCTTTCTTT	CASSLTGRNTEAFF
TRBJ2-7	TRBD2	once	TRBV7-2	TGTGCCAGCAGCTTAGTTAGCGGGAGGGAGGTCGAGCAGTACTTC	CASSLVSGREVEQYF
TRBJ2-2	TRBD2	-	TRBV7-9	TGTGCCAGCAGCTTGGGACTAGTAATAACCGGGGAGCTGTTTTTT	CASSLGLVITGELFF
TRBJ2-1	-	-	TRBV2	TGTGCCAGTTCGACCCGACAGTACAATGAGCAGTTCTTC	CASSTRQYNEQFF
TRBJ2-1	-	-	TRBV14	TGTGCCAGCAGCCATGAAGACAGCCCTACCCACAATGAGCAGTTCTTC	CASSHEDSPTHNEQFF
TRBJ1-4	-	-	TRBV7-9	TGTGCCAGCAGCTTAGAGGCGGGGGCGACTAATGAAAAACTGTTTTTT	CASSLEAGATNEKLFF
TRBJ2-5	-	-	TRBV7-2	TGTGCCAGCAGCTTAGCGCGACAGAAACAAGAGACCCAGTACTTC	CASSLARQKQETQYF
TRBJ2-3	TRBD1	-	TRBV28	TGTGCCAGCAGTTATTTCGGGACAGCTGCCGATACGCAGTATTTT	CASSYFGTAADTQYF
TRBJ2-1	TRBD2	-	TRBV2	TGTGCCAGCAGTGAAGCGGGACTAGCGAACAATGAGCAGTTCTTC	CASSEAGLANNEQFF
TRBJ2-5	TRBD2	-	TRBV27	TGTGCCAGCAGGAAGGGACTAGCGGGAGGGGACCAAGAGACCCAGTACTTC	CASRKGLAGGDQETQYF
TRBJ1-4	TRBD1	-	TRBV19	TGTGCCAGTAGTACAGGGGGTCAAAAACTGTTTTTT	CASSTGGQKLFF
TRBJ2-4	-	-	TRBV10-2	TGCGCCAGCAGTGGTGCGGGAAACATTCAGTACTTC	CASSGAGNIQYF
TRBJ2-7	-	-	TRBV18	TGTGCCAGCTCAGCCTCCTACGAGCAGTACTTC	CASSASYEQYF
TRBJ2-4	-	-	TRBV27	TGTGCCAGCACCGACAGGACGCTAGCCAAAAACATTCAGTACTTC	CASTDRTLAKNIQYF
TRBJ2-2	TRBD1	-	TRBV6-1	TGTGCCAGCAAACGGACAGGGGTCAACACCGGGGAGCTGTTTTTT	CASKRTGVNTGELFF
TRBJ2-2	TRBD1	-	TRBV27	TGTGCCAGCAGTTCCCCCAGGGGGCTGGGCACCGGGGAGCTGTTTTTT	CASSSPRGLGTGELFF
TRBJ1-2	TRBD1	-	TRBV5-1	TGCGCCAGCAGCCCGGGACAGGGTATAGGTGGCTACACCTTC	CASSPGQGIGGYTF
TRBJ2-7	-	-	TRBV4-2	TGTGCCAGCAGCCAAGTTGGCGGAGCTTCCGAGCAGTACTTC	CASSQVGGASEQYF
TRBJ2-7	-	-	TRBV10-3	TGTGCCATCAGTGACCCCAAAAACGACATCTCCTACGAGCAGTACTTC	CAISDPKNDISYEQYF
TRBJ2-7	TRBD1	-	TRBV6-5	TGTGCCAGCAGCCTACAGGGGGACGAGCAGTACTTC	CASSLQGDEQYF
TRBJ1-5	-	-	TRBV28	TGTGCCAGCACCCAAGGCCGGAGCGGCAATCAGCCCCAGCATTTT	CASTQGRSGNQPQHF
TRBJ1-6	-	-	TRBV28	TGTGCCAGCAAAAACACCGGCCGTTCTTCACCCCTCCACTTT	CASKNTGRSSPLHF
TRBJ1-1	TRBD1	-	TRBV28	TGTGCCAGCCGGGACAGGAACACTGAAGCTTTCTTT	CASRDRNTEAFF
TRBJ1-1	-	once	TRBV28	TGTGCCACCCACGATATGAACACTGAAGCTTTCTTT	CATHDMNTEAFF
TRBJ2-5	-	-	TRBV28	TGTGCCAGCAGTTTTAACAGGTATCCGGGGGAGACCCAGTACTTC	CASSFNRYPGETQYF
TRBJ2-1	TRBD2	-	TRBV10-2	TGCGCCAGCAGTGGGATTAGCGGGAGGGTTAACAATGAGCAGTTCTTC	CASSGISGRVNNEQFF
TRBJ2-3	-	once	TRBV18	TGTGCCAGCTCACCACAAGTTACAGATACGCAGTATTTT	CASSPQVTDTQYF
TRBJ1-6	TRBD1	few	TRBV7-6	TGTGCCAGCAGCCCAAACTCAGACAGGGCTTCACCCCTCCACTTT	CASSPNSDRASPLHF
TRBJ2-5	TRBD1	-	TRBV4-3	TGCGCCAGCAGCCAAGAATACAGGGGGCGAGAGACCCAGTACTTC	CASSQEYRGRETQYF
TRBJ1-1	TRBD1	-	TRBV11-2	TGTGCCAGCAGCTTGGCGGACAGGGGACGTTGGGCTTTCTTT	CASSLADRGRWAFF
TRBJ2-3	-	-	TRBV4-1	TGCGCCAGCAGCCAATTAGGAGTAGATACGCAGTATTTT	CASSQLGVDTQYF
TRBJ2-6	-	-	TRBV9	TGTGCCAGCAGCGTCTTGGGGCGTTCTGGGGCCAACGTCCTGACTTTC	CASSVLGRSGANVLTF
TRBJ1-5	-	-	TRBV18	TGTGCCAGCTCAACAAACCAGGGAAACAATCAGCCCCAGCATTTT	CASSTNQGNNQPQHF
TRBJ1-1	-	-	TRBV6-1	TGTGCCAGCACCTCGGACACCATGAACACTGAAGCTTTCTTT	CASTSDTMNTEAFF
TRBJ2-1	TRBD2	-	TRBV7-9	TGTGCCAGCAGCTTAGTATCGACTAGCGTAAGCTCCTACAATGAGCAGTTCTTC	CASSLVSTSVSSYNEQFF
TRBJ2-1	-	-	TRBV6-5	TGTGCCAGTTGGGGTAATGAGCAGTTCTTC	CASWGNEQFF
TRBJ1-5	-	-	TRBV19	TGTGCCAGTACCCTATACGCCCGAGAGAGAATTAGCAATCAGCCCCAGCATTTT	CASTLYARERISNQPQHF
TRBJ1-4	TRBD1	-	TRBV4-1	TGCGCCAGCAGCCAAGCCAGGGACAGGCGTCTGTTTTTT	CASSQARDRRLFF
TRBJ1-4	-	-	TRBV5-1	TGCGCCAGCAGCCCGGGGTTAAGGGGTAATGAAAAACTGTTTTTT	CASSPGLRGNEKLFF
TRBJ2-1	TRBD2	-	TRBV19	TGTGCCAGTAGTTCACTAGCGGGAGTCGGTAATGAGCAGTTCTTC	CASSSLAGVGNEQFF
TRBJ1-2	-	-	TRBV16	TGTGCCAGCAGCCCTCACAGGGCTCATGGCTACACCTTC	CASSPHRAHGYTF
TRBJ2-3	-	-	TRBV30	TGTGCCTGGAGTGGATGGACGAGCACAGATACGCAGTATTTT	CAWSGWTSTDTQYF